This T cell receptor beta chain appears in the sequencing data of a study of brain T cells in children with intractable seizures. Study results and caveats: Patients' HCMV serostatus was unknown; virus specificity rests on CDR3 similarity alone.

This sample's time point: blood from clinic visit 5 months post-surgery; TSC patient then seizure free. Produced via immunoSEQ multiplex PCR; TCRdb's table is partial and in-frame only. The sample shows about 350,000 clones, 93% of them seen only once. The length of the CDR3 is 14 residues. The V and J ends lost 3 bases and 1 base respectively, with 10 bases between them. CDR1 and CDR2 from the germline V gene are DFQATT and SNEGSKA (reference sequence). Turning to this clone: As yet, its antigen is unknown.

The chain is built from TRBV20-1 and TRBJ2-1; D is unresolved. The sample here was peripheral blood, taken less than 6 months after surgery. This TCR was recovered from a boy in the first two years of life with tuberous sclerosis and intractable seizures. DNA for the CDR3: TGCAGTGCTAGTTCCGTTCTGTCCTACAATGAGCAGTTCTTC. This codes for CSASSVLSYNEQFF.